This T cell receptor (beta chain) was sequenced in a study of shared clonotypes between healthy human individuals. Broader study findings: Clonotype sharing across a few donors was observed for 4% to 6.5% of naive CD4 clonotypes. Naive subsets, compared against memory subsets, generally had larger estimated richness values. Unshared clonotypes carried lower generation probabilities than those common to all four donors.

This clone was seen more than once but under ten times. Its specificity is not known. In the original workflow: ImmunoSEQ output held junction-only sequences without quality scores, so filtering differed. TCRdb's table, derived via immunoSEQ multiplex PCR, lists solely in-frame clones and lacks some. For V, J and clone size, that table is used; D and trimming come from the DNA. Of about 980,000 clones detected, roughly 72% appear once; the ten largest clones hold roughly 1.5%. The V and J ends lost 3 bases and 1 base, in that order; junction bases with no gene match: 4. Germline V gene lookup returns CDR1 WNHNN and CDR2 SYGVQD (reference sequence). The CDR3 runs 16 residues.

The TCR comes from a man younger than 30 in good health. The sample consisted of memory CD4+ T cells sorted from blood. Subset given: CD45RA-negative fraction. The chain carries TRBV10-1 and TRBJ2-2, with 8 bases fitting TRBD2. CDR3: CASSDPTSGNTGELFF. CDR3 DNA sequence: TGCGCCAGCAGTGATCCTACTAGCGGGAACACCGGGGAGCTGTTTTTT.